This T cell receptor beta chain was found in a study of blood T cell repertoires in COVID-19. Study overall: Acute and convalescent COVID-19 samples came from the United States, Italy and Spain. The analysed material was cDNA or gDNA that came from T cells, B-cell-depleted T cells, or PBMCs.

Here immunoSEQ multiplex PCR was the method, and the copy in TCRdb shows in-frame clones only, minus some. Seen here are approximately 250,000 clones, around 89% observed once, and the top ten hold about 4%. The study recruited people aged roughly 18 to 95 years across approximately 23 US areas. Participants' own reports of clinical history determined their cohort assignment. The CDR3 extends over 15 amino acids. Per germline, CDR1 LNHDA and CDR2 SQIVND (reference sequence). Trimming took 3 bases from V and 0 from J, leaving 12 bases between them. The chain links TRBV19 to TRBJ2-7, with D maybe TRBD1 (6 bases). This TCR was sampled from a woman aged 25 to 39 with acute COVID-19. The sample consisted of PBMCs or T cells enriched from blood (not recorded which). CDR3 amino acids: CASSILQGGSYEQYF. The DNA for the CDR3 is TGTGCCAGTAGTATTTTACAGGGTGGCTCCTACGAGCAGTACTTC.